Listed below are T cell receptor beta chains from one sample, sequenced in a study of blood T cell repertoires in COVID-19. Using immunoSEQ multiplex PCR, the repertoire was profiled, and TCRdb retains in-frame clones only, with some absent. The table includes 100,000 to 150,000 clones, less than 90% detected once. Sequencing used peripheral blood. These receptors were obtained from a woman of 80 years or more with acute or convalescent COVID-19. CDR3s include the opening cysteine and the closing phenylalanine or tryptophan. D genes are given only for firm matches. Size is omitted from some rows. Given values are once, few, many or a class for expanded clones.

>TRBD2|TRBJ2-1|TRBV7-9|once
TGTGCCAGCAGCTCGCGATGGACTAGCGGGGGGGCTCGGTTGAATGAGCAGTTCTTC
CASSSRWTSGGARLNEQFF
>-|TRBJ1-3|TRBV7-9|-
TGTGCCAGCAGCTTAGACAGAATTGGCGCCTCTGGAAACACCATATATTTT
CASSLDRIGASGNTIYF
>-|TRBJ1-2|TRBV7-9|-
TGTGCCAGCAGCTTAGTTGGGTTGGAGGGCTACACCTTC
CASSLVGLEGYTF
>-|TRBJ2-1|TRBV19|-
TGTGCCAGTAGTATAGGACCGGGAAACAATGAGCAGTTCTTC
CASSIGPGNNEQFF
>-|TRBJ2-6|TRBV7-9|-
TGTGCCAGCAGCTCCCCCAGGGCTGGGGCCAACGTCCTGACTTTC
CASSSPRAGANVLTF
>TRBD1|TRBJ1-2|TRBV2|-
TGTGCCAGCAGTGGGGGACAGGGGTTGGGTGGCTACACCTTC
CASSGGQGLGGYTF
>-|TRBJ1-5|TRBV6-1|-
TGTGCCAGCAGTGAAGCTGGCGGGGGCCTCAATCAGCCCCAGCATTTT
CASSEAGGGLNQPQHF
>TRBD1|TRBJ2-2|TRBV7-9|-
TGTGCCAGCAGCCCCGAGACAGGGCCCGGGGAGCTGTTTTTT
CASSPETGPGELFF
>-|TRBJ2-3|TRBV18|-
TGTGCCAGCTCACCACTCGCGGCGACAGATACGCAGTATTTT
CASSPLAATDTQYF
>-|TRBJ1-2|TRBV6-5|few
TGTGCCAGCAGCTACCAAAAGCGACAGACCTTC
CASSYQKRQTF
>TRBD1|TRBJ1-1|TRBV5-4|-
TGTGCCAGCAGCCGGGACAGGAACACTGAAGCTTTCTTT
CASSRDRNTEAFF
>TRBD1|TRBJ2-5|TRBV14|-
TGTGCCAGCAGCCAAGTAACAGGGGGCCAAGAGACCCAGTACTTC
CASSQVTGGQETQYF
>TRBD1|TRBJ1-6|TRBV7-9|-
TGTGCCAGCATGACAGGGTATGGTTCACCCCTCCACTTT
CASMTGYGSPLHF
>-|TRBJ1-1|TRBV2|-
TGTGCCAGCAGAGGAGAGTTCACTGAAGCTTTCTTT
CASRGEFTEAFF
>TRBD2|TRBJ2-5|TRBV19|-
TGTGCCAGTAGTGTCCGGGGGGAGGGATTGGGTTCAGAGACCCAGTACTTC
CASSVRGEGLGSETQYF
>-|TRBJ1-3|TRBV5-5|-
TGTGCCAGCAGCTTGGGCGCAAACACCATATATTTT
CASSLGANTIYF
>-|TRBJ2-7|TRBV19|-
TGTGCCAGTAGTAGGAGCTCCTACGAGCAGTACTTC
CASSRSSYEQYF
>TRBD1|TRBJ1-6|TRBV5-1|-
TGCGCCAGCAGCCGAGGACAGGGCGAGTATAATTCACCCCTCCACTTT
CASSRGQGEYNSPLHF
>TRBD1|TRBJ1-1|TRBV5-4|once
TGTGCCAGCAAATCTCCGGGACAGGGGAACACTGAAGCTTTCTTT
CASKSPGQGNTEAFF
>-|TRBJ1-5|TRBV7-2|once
TGTGCCAGCAGCCTCCAAAGTTCGATCGGGAATCAGCCCCAGCATTTT
CASSLQSSIGNQPQHF
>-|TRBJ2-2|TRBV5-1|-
TGCGCCAGCAGCTTCGGGGAAACCACCGGGGAGCTGTTTTTT
CASSFGETTGELFF
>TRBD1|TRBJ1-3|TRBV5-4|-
TGTGCCAGCAGTCACCAAGGACAGGGCCCCTCTGGAAACACCATATATTTT
CASSHQGQGPSGNTIYF
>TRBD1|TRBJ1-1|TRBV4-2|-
TGTGCCAGCAGCCAATCCCGACAGGGACACACTGAAGCTTTCTTT
CASSQSRQGHTEAFF
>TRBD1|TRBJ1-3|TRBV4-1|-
TGCGCCAGCAGCCAAGAGGGACAGACCACCAGCTCTGGAAACACCATATATTTT
CASSQEGQTTSSGNTIYF
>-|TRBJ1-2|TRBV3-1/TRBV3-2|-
TGTGCCAGCAGCCCTCGAGCAGGCCTCTATGGCTACACCTTC
CASSPRAGLYGYTF
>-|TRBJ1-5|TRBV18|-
TGTGCCAGCTCTCCTAGGGGATCGAGCAATCAGCCCCAGCATTTT
CASSPRGSSNQPQHF
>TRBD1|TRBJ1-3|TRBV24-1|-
TGTGCCGCGATGGACAGGGCTGGAAACACCATATATTTT
CAAMDRAGNTIYF
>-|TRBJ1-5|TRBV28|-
TGTGCCAGCAGAACAGAAACCTCGGTCCCCCAGCCCCAGCATTTT
CASRTETSVPQPQHF
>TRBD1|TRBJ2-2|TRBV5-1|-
TGCGCCAGCAGCCCCCAGGGGACAGGGGGGAGCGAGGAGCTGTTTTTT
CASSPQGTGGSEELFF
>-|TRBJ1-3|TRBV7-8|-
TGTGCCAGCAGCTTAAGGGAGACTCCCTCTGGAAACACCATATATTTT
CASSLRETPSGNTIYF
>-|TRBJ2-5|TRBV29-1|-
TGCAGCGTTGTGTCCTCGAGGACACCTAAAGAGACCCAGTACTTC
CSVVSSRTPKETQYF
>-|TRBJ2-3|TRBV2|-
TGTGCCAGCAGGATTGTGACAGAAATCACAGATACGCAGTATTTT
CASRIVTEITDTQYF
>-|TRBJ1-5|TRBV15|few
TGTGCCACCAGCAGAGATAGTAGTTTCATTAATCAGCCCCAGCATTTT
CATSRDSSFINQPQHF
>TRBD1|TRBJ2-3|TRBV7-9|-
TGTGCCAGCACCGCGTCTGCGGACAGGGCCGGAGATACGCAGTATTTT
CASTASADRAGDTQYF
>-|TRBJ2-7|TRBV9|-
TGTGCCAGCAACCCACAGGGAGAGTCCTACGAGCAGTACTTC
CASNPQGESYEQYF